This T cell receptor (beta chain) appears in the sequencing data of a study of OX40 agonist ivuxolimab in advanced cancers. Autoimmune disease history or systemic immunosuppression barred patients. The CDR3 totals 15 residues. The V gene's germline CDR1 is MNHNY and CDR2 SVGAGI (reference sequence). Trimming stripped 6 bases from V and 7 bases from J, with 19 bases between. Only in-frame clones appear in the TCRdb table, and some are missing; sequencing was by immunoSEQ multiplex PCR. The sample contains under 95,000 clones, 86% of which appear only once. Sample: CD4+ or CD8+ T cells sorted from blood, taken in a trial of the OX40 agonist ivuxolimab. The receptor was derived from an adult with an advanced solid tumor such as melanoma, head and neck, liver or kidney cancer. This chain joins TRBV6-6 and TRBJ1-5; D perhaps matches TRBD1 (6 bases). CDR3 in DNA: TGTGCCAGCAGCCCCTTGGGGGGCTTAGGGCAGCCCCAGCATTTT. It is translated as CASSPLGGLGQPQHF.